Sequencing of this T cell receptor (beta chain) was carried out in a study of T cells in Graves' hyperthyroidism and ophthalmopathy. This clonotype occurred many times. Amplification yielded TCR beta CDR3 regions, with RNA transcripts as the source. TCR CDR3 underwent first-round RT-PCR with the HTBI primer set. TCRdb re-called the multiplex PCR reads through MiXCR, storing one row per CDR3 protein. The top ten clones hold 30% to 35% of a sample with 350,000 to 400,000 distinct CDR3 sequences, approximately 15% of them seen once. The CDR3 sequence is 18 residues long. CDR1 and CDR2 from the germline V gene are MDHEN and SYDVKM. The V gene end was trimmed by 0 bases and the J gene end by 4 bases; junction bases not matched to a gene: 7. It was considered stable Graves' hyperthyroidism when ophthalmopathy did not progress within 18 months. Pregnant or lactating patients were excluded, as were those with uncontrolled infection or other autoimmune disease. In making diagnoses, clinical symptoms, serum thyroxine and TRAb, thyroid ultrasound and orbital computed tomography were all used.

The TCR originated in a woman aged 25 to 39 with Graves' hyperthyroidism. V usage is TRBV28 and J usage is TRBJ2-7; 15 nucleotides line up with TRBD2. The source material was blood. CDR3 DNA sequence: TGTGCCAGCAGTTTATGGCCGGGACTAGCGGGAGGACGGTACGAGCAGTACTTC. Protein: CASSLWPGLAGGRYEQYF. The full variable domain, its missing parts supplied by reference TRBV28 and TRBJ2-7, is DVKVTQSSRYLVKRTGEKVFLECVQDMDHENMFWYRQDPGLGLRLIYFSYDVKMKEKGDIPEGYSVSREKKERFSLILESASTNQTSMYLCASSLWPGLAGGRYEQYFGPGTRLTVT.